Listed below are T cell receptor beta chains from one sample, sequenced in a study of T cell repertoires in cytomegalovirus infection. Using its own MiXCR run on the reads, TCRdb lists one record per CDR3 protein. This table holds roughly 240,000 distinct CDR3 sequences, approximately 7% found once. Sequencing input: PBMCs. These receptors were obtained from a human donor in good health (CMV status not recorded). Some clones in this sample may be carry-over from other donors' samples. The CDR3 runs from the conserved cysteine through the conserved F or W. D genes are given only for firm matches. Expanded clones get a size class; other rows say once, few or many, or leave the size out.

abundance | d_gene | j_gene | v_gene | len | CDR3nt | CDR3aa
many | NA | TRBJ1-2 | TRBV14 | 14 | TGTGCCAGCAGCCAACGCACAGGCACCTATGGCTACACCTTC | CASSQRTGTYGYTF
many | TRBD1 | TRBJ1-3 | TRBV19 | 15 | TGTGCCAGTGAGACGGGACAGCTCTCTGGAAACACCATATATTTT | CASETGQLSGNTIYF
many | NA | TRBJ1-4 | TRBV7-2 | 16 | TGTGCCAGCAGCTCAACTCCGACAGTGAGGGCGGAAAAACTGTTTTTT | CASSSTPTVRAEKLFF
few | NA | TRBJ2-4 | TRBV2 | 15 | TGTGCCAGCAGCGCGGTACAGGGCGGATCAAACATTCAGTACTTC | CASSAVQGGSNIQYF
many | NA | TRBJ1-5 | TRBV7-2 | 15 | TGTGCCAGCAGCTTAGGGGGACAAAGCAATCAGCCCCAGCATTTT | CASSLGGQSNQPQHF
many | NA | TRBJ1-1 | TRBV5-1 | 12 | TGCGCCAGCACAAAGGGTGACACTGAAGCTTTCTTT | CASTKGDTEAFF
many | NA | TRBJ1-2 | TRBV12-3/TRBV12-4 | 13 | TGTGCCAGCAGTTCCCCAGTTAACTATGGCTACACCTTC | CASSSPVNYGYTF
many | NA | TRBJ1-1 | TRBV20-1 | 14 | TGCAGTGCTAGAATCACAGCAAGGAGGACTGAAGCTTTCTTT | CSARITARRTEAFF
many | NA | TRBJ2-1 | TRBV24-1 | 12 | TGTGCCACCAGTCCTACAGGGAATGAGCAGTTCTTC | CATSPTGNEQFF
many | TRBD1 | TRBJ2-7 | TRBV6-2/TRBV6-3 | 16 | TGTGCCAGCAGTTTCCCTGGACAGGCGGGCTCCTACGAGCAGTACTTC | CASSFPGQAGSYEQYF
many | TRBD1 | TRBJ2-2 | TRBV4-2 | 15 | TGTGCCAGCAGCCAAGGACAGGGGGCGGCCGGGGAGCTGTTTTTT | CASSQGQGAAGELFF
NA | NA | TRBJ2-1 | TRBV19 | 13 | TGTGCCAGTAGTATAGGAGACCGGAATGAGCAGTTCTTC | CASSIGDRNEQFF
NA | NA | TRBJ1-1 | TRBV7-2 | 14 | TGTGCCAGCAGCTTACGTAGAACTAACACTGAAGCTTTCTTT | CASSLRRTNTEAFF
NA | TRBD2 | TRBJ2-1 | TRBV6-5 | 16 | TGTGCCAGCAGTCGACGACTAGCGGGGGGACTTAATGAGCAGTTCTTC | CASSRRLAGGLNEQFF
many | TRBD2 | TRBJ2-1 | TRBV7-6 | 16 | TGTGCCAGCAGCACCTCCGGAGCGGGGGGGAACAATGAGCAGTTCTTC | CASSTSGAGGNNEQFF
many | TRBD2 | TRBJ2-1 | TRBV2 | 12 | TGTACCGGGGGGGGTACCTACAATGAGCAGTTCTTC | CTGGGTYNEQFF
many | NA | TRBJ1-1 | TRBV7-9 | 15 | TGTGCCAGCAGCTTAACAGGGACAACGAACACTGAAGCTTTCTTT | CASSLTGTTNTEAFF
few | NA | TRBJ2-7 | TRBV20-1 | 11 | TGCAGTGCTTATTGGGGGAGCGAGCAGTACTTC | CSAYWGSEQYF
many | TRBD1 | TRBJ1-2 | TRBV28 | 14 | TGTGCCAGCTCCCCAGGGACAGCCAACTATGGCTACACCTTC | CASSPGTANYGYTF
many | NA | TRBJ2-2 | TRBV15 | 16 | TGTGCCACCAGCAGAGGGGGAGGACAGCTGACCGGGGAGCTGTTTTTT | CATSRGGGQLTGELFF
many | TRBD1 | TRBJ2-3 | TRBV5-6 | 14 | TGTGCCAGCAGTTCCGGACAGGGAAGAGATACGCAGTATTTT | CASSSGQGRDTQYF
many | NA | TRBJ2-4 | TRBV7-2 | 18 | TGTGCCAGCTCCGGGGGCAGGGGGATGACACTAGCCAAAAACATTCAGTACTTC | CASSGGRGMTLAKNIQYF
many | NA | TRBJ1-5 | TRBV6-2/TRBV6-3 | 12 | TGTGCCAGCAGTTACCCGTTTCAGCCCCAGCATTTT | CASSYPFQPQHF
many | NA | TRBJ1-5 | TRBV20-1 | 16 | TGCAGTGCTAGAGCTAGGGACGGAGATAGCAATCAGCCCCAGCATTTT | CSARARDGDSNQPQHF
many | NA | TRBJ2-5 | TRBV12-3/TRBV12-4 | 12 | TGTGCCAGCCGAACAGGAGAAGAGACCCAGTACTTC | CASRTGEETQYF
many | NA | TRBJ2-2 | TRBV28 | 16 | TGTGCCAGCAGTTTATGGGGACTTAGGAACACCGGGGAGCTGTTTTTT | CASSLWGLRNTGELFF
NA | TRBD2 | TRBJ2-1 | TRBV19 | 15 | TGTGCCAGTCGTACAGCGGGGGGGCGAGGCAATGAGCAGTTCTTC | CASRTAGGRGNEQFF
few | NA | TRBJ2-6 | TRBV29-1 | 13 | TGCAGCGTTGAAGGGACAGGGGCCAACGTCCTGACTTTC | CSVEGTGANVLTF
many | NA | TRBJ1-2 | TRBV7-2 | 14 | TGTGCCAGCAGTTACAGGGAAGCTAACTATGGCTACACCTTC | CASSYREANYGYTF
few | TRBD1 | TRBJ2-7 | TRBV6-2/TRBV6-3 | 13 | TGTGCCAGCAGTTTTCAGGGGGTCTACGAGCAGTACTTC | CASSFQGVYEQYF
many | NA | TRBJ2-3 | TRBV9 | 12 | TGTGCCAGCAGCGTAGACGAAGATACGCAGTATTTT | CASSVDEDTQYF
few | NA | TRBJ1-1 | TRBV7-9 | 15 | TGTGCCAGCAGGTCTCCGCGAGGGGGGGCCACTGAAGCTTTCTTT | CASRSPRGGATEAFF
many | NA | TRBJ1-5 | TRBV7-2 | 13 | TGTGCCAGCAGCTCCAAGGGCAATCAGCCCCAGCATTTT | CASSSKGNQPQHF
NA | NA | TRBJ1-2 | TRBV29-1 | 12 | TGCAGCTTTGCTAAGGGAATCGGTGGCTACACCTTC | CSFAKGIGGYTF
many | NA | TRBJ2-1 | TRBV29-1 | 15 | TGCAGCGTTGCGGTGGGGGGGGCATCCTACAATGAGCAGTTCTTC | CSVAVGGASYNEQFF
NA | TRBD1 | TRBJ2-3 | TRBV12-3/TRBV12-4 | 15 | TGTGCCAGCAGTTTTGGGACAGGCGTAGGAGATACGCAGTATTTT | CASSFGTGVGDTQYF
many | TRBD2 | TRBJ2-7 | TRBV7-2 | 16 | TGTGCCAGCAGCTTAGTGACTAGCGGGGGATCGTACGAGCAGTACTTC | CASSLVTSGGSYEQYF
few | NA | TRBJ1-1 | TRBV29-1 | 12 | TGCAGCGTTGGTTCCAGGAACACTGAAGCTTTCTTT | CSVGSRNTEAFF
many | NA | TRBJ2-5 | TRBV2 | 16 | TGTGCCAGCAGTGAAGGGCAAACACCCCTGGGGGAGACCCAGTACTTC | CASSEGQTPLGETQYF
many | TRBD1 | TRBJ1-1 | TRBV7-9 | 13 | TGTGCCAGCAGCTCGGACAGGTCGTCTGAAGCTTTCTTT | CASSSDRSSEAFF
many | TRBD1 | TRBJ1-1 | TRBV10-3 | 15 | TGTGCCATCAGTGACCTTGGGACAGGGGTACCTGAAGCTTTCTTT | CAISDLGTGVPEAFF
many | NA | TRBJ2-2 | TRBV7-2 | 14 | TGTGCCAGCAGCTTAGCCACAAACACCGGGGAGCTGTTTTTT | CASSLATNTGELFF
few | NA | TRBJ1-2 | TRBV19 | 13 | TGTGCCAGTAGTACCGTGGACGGACGTGGCTACACCTTC | CASSTVDGRGYTF
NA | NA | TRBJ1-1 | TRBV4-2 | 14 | TGTGCCAGCAGCCAACAGACGCCTTACACTGAAGCTTTCTTT | CASSQQTPYTEAFF
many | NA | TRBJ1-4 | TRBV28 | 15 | TGTGCCAGCAGTCGGGGCGGCCTGACTAATGAAAAACTGTTTTTT | CASSRGGLTNEKLFF
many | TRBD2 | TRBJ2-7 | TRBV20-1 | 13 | TGCAGTGCCACCCTAGCGGAGCCCTACGAGCAGTACTTC | CSATLAEPYEQYF
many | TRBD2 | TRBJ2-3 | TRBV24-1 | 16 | TGTGCCACCAGTGATCGACGGGAGGCTAGCACAGATACGCAGTATTTT | CATSDRREASTDTQYF
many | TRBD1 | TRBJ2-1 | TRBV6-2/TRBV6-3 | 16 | TGTGCCAGCAGTTACTCCGGGACAGGGGCCCGCAATGAGCAGTTCTTC | CASSYSGTGARNEQFF
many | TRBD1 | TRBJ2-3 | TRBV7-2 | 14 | TGTGCCAGCAGCCCGGACAGGAGGCTAGATACGCAGTATTTT | CASSPDRRLDTQYF
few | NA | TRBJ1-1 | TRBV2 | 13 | TGTGCCAGCAGTGAGGAGGCACCCCGCGGGGCTTTCTTT | CASSEEAPRGAFF
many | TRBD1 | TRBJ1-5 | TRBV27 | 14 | TGTGCCAGCAGCTTAGGGACAGGCAATCAGCCCCAGCATTTT | CASSLGTGNQPQHF
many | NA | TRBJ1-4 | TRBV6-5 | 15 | TGTGCCAGCAGTTACTCCCGGGGGGCGCGGGAAAAACTGTTTTTT | CASSYSRGAREKLFF
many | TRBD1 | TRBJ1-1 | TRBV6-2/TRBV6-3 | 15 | TGTGCCAGCAGTCCCTCAGGACAGGGATACACTGAAGCTTTCTTT | CASSPSGQGYTEAFF